This record looks at one T cell receptor beta chain sequence and its context. The entry originates in a study of high-grade serous ovarian cancer treatment subgroups. Assay used: immunoSEQ multiplex PCR; TCRdb lists only in-frame clones, some missing. There are more than 600 clones in the sample; roughly 80% occur only once, and around a tenth lies in the top ten. The CDR3 is made up of 15 amino acids. V shed 5 bases, J shed 5 bases, and the junction held 10 bases outside the gene matches. The germline CDR1 and CDR2 sequences are SQVTM and ANQGSEA. Tumor samples were taken before definitive surgery or chemotherapy.

The sequencing input was tumor tissue. The receptor's source is a human donor with high-grade serous ovarian cancer. The chain employs TRBV29-1 and TRBJ2-7; 12 nucleotides agree with TRBD1. The CDR3 DNA sequence: TGCAGCGTTTCCGGGACAGGGGGCGCGTTGAACGAGCAGTACTTC. Its translation: CSVSGTGGALNEQYF.